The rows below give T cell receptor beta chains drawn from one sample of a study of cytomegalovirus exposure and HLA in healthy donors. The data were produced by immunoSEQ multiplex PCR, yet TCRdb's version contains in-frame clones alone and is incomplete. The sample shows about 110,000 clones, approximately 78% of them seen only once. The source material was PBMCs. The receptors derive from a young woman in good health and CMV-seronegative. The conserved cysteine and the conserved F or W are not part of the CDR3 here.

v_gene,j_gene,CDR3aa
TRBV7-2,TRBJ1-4,ASSLGREKN
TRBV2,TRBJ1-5,ASTGGDQPQH
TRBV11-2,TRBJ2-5,ASSLGGTRETQY
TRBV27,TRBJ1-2,ATGPGQQYGYT
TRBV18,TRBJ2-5,ASSAGQIIQETQY
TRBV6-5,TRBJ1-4,ASSLTGLPNEKLF
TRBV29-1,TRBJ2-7,SVMDSYYYEQY
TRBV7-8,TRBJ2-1,ASSLGGLAGRQAGEQF
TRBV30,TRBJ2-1,AWKGDRVYNEQF
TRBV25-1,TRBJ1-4,ASSPGAGGPERLF
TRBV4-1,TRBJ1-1,ASSQAQNTEAF
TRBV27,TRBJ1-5,ASSSTGHNQPQH
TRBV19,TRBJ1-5,ASSPGGGQPQH
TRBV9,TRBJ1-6,ASSGGTGMSSPLH
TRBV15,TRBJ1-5,ATSRNRGPNQPQH
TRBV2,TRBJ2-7,ASTPTSKVSEQY
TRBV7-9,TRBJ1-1,ASSEPARPPNTEAF
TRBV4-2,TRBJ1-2,ASSQDVFPVDGYT
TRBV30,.,AWGGQLSYEQF
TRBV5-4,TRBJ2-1,ASSQGLAGRGSYNEQF
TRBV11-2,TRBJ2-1,ASSLDRSGVQSQQF
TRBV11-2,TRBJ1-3,ASSFRMHRDSGNTIY
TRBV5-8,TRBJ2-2,ASNEDRTVNTGELF
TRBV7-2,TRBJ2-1,ASSEGQGYNEQF
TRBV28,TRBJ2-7,ATRTSGLYEQY
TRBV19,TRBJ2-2,AWQVMDTGELF
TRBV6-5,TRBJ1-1,ASSYPTGGGTEAF
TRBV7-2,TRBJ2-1,ASSLPFSGGRPYNEQF
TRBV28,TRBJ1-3,ASRGSGGAGNTIY
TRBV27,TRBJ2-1,ASSSAADEQF
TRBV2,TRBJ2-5,ASSAGQGFETQY
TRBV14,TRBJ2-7,ASSQGGASGSLPYEQY
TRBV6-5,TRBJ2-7,ASSYQTGNFYEQY
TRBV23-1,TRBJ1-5,ASSQSVRNSNQPQH
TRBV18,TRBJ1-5,ASSPESGGGQPQH
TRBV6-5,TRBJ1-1,ASSHWGENTEAF
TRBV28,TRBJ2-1,ASSLGQNPFNEQF
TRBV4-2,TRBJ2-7,ASSQATGEAYEQY
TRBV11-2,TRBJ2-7,ASSLEAVGLAGAISYEQY
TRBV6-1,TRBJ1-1,ASRVLDSPGREAF
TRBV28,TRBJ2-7,ASAKGRGRYEQY
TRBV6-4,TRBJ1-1,ASGDPKRQGPQKNTEAF
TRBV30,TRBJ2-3,AWSGGVGLAGSTDTQY
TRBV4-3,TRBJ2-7,ASSQEDQGSYEQY
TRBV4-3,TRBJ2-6,ASSQDMGQLSGANVLT
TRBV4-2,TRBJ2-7,ASSHGQEQY
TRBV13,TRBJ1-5,ASGQGGNQPQH
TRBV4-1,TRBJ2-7,ASSQASDRGPRLGYEQY
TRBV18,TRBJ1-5,ASSPGIGNQPQH
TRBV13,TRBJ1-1,ASSPKHKNTEAF
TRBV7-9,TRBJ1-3,ASSLYLAGSISGNTIY
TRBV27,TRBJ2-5,ASSLGRVGETQY
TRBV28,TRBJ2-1,ASSFPPGQRLHNEQF